This T cell receptor (beta chain) stems from a study of T cells of healthy individuals. Trimming removed 3 bases from V and 3 bases from J, with 12 bases in between. Germline V gives CDR1 SGHAT, CDR2 FQNNGV. This CDR3 is built from 14 residues. This clonotype was picked up many times. One entry per CDR3 protein, called by TCRdb with MiXCR from the 5' RACE reads. The sample has around 100,000 distinct CDR3 sequences, around 17% seen once. The chain has TRBV11-2 and TRBJ2-7, with unresolved D. The sequence came from a human donor in good health. The CDR3 loop is CASSFTDSLYEQYF. The CDR3 DNA follows: TGTGCCAGCAGCTTTACCGACTCCCTCTACGAGCAGTACTTC.